The present entry profiles one TCR beta chain with its context. The antigen is undetermined. Not enrolled were patients with uncontrolled infection, other autoimmune disease, pregnancy or lactation. This sample was included in a study of T cells in Graves' hyperthyroidism and ophthalmopathy. Background on the study: Peripheral blood collection took place at initial diagnosis, before any treatment.

The germline gives CDR1 SNHLY, CDR2 FYNNEI. CDR3 length: 13 amino acids. V lost 3 bases, J lost 2 bases, and 8 bases lay in between. Study findings and constraints: The blood repertoire included most of the expanded thyroid clonotypes above 0.001.

Using RNA transcripts as the source, TCR beta CDR3 regions were amplified. When the TCR CDR3 underwent first-round RT-PCR, the HTBI primer set was used. In TCRdb, the multiplex PCR reads were re-called with MiXCR into one record per CDR3 protein. In the table there are about 560,000 distinct CDR3 sequences, 16% of which are singletons. This receptor was obtained from a woman between 18 and 30 years old with Graves' hyperthyroidism. Material: blood. The chain has TRBV2 and TRBJ2-7; D is undetermined. The CDR3 reads CASSDVVPYEQYF. CDR3 bases: TGTGCCAGCAGTGACGTCGTACCCTACGAGCAGTACTTC.